A single sample gave rise to the 25 T cell receptor beta chains below, sequenced in a study of T cell responses to AZD1222 COVID-19 vaccine. The protocol was immunoSEQ multiplex PCR, while the TCRdb copy is restricted to in-frame clones and leaves out a portion. The sample lists 95,000 to 100,000 clones, around 84% occurring once. Sample: peripheral blood, taken on day 0 of AZD1222 vaccination. These receptors all stem from an adult in good health.

This clone showed up just once. This chain connects TRBV6-1 to TRBJ2-7, with 14 bases lining up with TRBD2. V was pared by 1 base and J by 4 bases, with 3 bases of the junction left unmatched. The length of the CDR3 is 16 residues. The germline V gene encodes CDR1 MNHNS and CDR2 SASEGT. The chain's CDR3 is CASSEVRLAGGYEQYF. Written as DNA, the CDR3 is TGTGCCAGCAGTGAAGTCCGACTAGCGGGAGGGTACGAGCAGTACTTC.

V and J are TRBV7-2 and TRBJ2-1; a weak D match, TRBD2 (5 bases). Trimming removed 1 base at V and 6 bases at J, with 10 bases between. CDR1 and CDR2 from the germline V gene are SGHTA and FQGNSA. The CDR3 is made up of 14 amino acids. The CDR3 sequence: CASSLGLAGNEQFF. The CDR3 coding sequence is TGTGCCAGCAGCTTAGGTCTAGCAGGCAATGAGCAGTTCTTC.

The V call is TRBV2, the J call TRBJ2-4; 8 bases align to TRBD1. Per germline, CDR1 SNHLY and CDR2 FYNNEI. V lost 3 bases and J lost 8; bases outside the gene matches: 9. This CDR3 has 15 amino acids. Here the CDR3 DNA reads TGTGCCAGCAGTGACAGGGGGCGCGAATCGTACATTCAGTACTTC. It is translated as CASSDRGRESYIQYF.

CDR3 DNA sequence: TGTGCCAGCAGCTTGGTCCTCGAGACCCAGTACTTC. Translated: CASSLVLETQYF. The chain recombines TRBV5-4 with TRBJ2-5; D gene unclear. Looked up from germline, CDR1 is SGHNT and CDR2 is YYREEE (reference sequence). V was cut by 0 bases and J by 5 bases, with 5 bases left in between. The CDR3 totals 12 residues.

This clone was found once. CDR3 coding DNA: TGTGCCAGCAGCTCATTAGATGTGGACACTGAAGCTTTCTTT. The encoded protein is CASSSLDVDTEAFF. The V call is TRBV7-8, the J call TRBJ1-1; no clear D gene. The V end lost 4 bases, the J end lost 3 bases, and 12 bases lay between the germline ends. This CDR3 contains 14 residues. Germline CDR1 and CDR2: SGHVS and FQNEAQ.

The rearrangement joins TRBV7-8 to TRBJ1-1; unclear D gene. The V and J ends lost 5 bases and 1 base respectively, with 20 bases between them. The germline CDR1 and CDR2 sequences are SGHVS and FQNEAQ. The CDR3 loop spans 17 amino acids. DNA of the CDR3: TGTGCCAGCAGCCCATCGTCGTGGGCCCCAGCGAACACTGAAGCTTTCTTT. Translation gives CASSPSSWAPANTEAFF.

The chain has TRBV19 and TRBJ1-5; D unresolved. The CDR3 has 13 amino acids. CDR1 is LNHDA and CDR2 is SQIVND in the germline V gene (reference sequence). V lost 4 bases and J lost 5, with 9 bases in between. The CDR3 loop is CASSTIQDQPQHF. The CDR3 coding sequence is TGTGCCAGTAGTACCATCCAGGATCAGCCCCAGCATTTT.

V usage is TRBV2 and J usage is TRBJ2-3, with D maybe TRBD2 (5 bases). The CDR3 is made up of 12 amino acids. V was cut by 3 bases and J by 6 bases, with 7 bases left in between. CDR1 SNHLY and CDR2 FYNNEI come from the germline V gene. The CDR3 DNA reads TGTGCCAGCAGTGAGAGGGCTGATACGCAGTATTTT. This sequence encodes CASSERADTQYF.

The genes are TRBV6-5 and TRBJ2-7; D not resolved. V lost 2 bases to trimming and J lost 5 bases, with 10 bases between them. The CDR3 spans 13 residues. The germline CDR1 and CDR2 sequences are MNHEY and SVGAGI. CDR3 sequence reads: CASSYLAQDEQYF. In DNA, the CDR3 is TGTGCCAGCAGTTACCTCGCGCAGGACGAGCAGTACTTC.

This chain joins TRBV5-1 and TRBJ2-2, with 10 bases that match TRBD1. V shed 3 bases and J 5 bases; nucleotides not matched to a gene: 7. The germline V gene encodes CDR1 SGHRS and CDR2 YFSETQ. The CDR3 covers 16 residues. The CDR3 reads CASSSRQGALTGELFF. CDR3 nucleotide sequence: TGCGCCAGCAGCTCAAGACAGGGGGCTTTAACCGGGGAGCTGTTTTTT.

The V call is TRBV20-1, the J call TRBJ1-1; D not resolved. The germline V and J ends were trimmed by 3 bases and 5 bases, with 1 base remaining between them. CDR1 is DFQATT, CDR2 SNEGSKA, per germline (reference sequence). This CDR3 region has 9 residues. In DNA, the CDR3 is TGCAGTGCTAGTACTGAAGCTTTCTTT. Protein product: CSASTEAFF.

In the case of this clone: An end of the junction differs from the germline gene, which may be a read error. This sequence joins TRBV7-9 and TRBJ2-3, with D perhaps assigned TRBD1 or TRBD2 (5 bases each). The CDR3 has 11 residues. Germline V CDR1 and CDR2: SEHNR, FQNEAQ (reference sequence). The CDR3 DNA follows: TGCCGGGACGGCAACACAGATACGCAGTATTTT. Translating gives CRDGNTDTQYF.

This chain joins TRBV14 and TRBJ2-7; 7 bases align to TRBD2. The V and J ends lost 0 bases and 3 bases, in that order; junction bases with no gene match: 5. Germline V gene sequence: CDR1 SGHDN, CDR2 FVKESK. CDR3 length: 15 residues. In DNA form, the CDR3 reads TGTGCCAGCAGCCAAGATCCACTAGCGAGCTACGAGCAGTACTTC. Its translation is CASSQDPLASYEQYF. The full variable domain, with the rest looked up from reference TRBV14 and TRBJ2-7, is EAGVTQFPSHSVIEKGQTVTLRCDPISGHDNLYWYRRVMGKEIKFLLHFVKESKQDESGMPNNRFLAERTGGTYSTLKVQPAELEDSGVYFCASSQDPLASYEQYFGPGTRLTVT.

The V and J genes are TRBV5-4 and TRBJ1-6, with a weak D call TRBD1 (5 bases). The CDR3 is 14 amino acids. V gave up 2 bases and J gave up 6 bases, with 9 bases separating them. Germline CDR1 and CDR2: SGHNT and YYREEE (reference sequence). The CDR3 loop is CASSFQGVNSPLHF. The CDR3, as DNA: TGTGCCAGCAGCTTCCAGGGAGTTAATTCACCCCTCCACTTT.

The sample holds one count of this clone. The chain employs TRBV7-3 and TRBJ2-3, with D uncertain. Trimming took 5 bases from V and 1 from J, leaving 16 bases between them. The CDR3 length is 16 residues. Looked up from germline, CDR1 is SGHTA and CDR2 is FQGTGA. In DNA form, the CDR3 reads TGTGCCAGCAGCCCCCAGACTCGAAGGGGCACAGATACGCAGTATTTT. It yields the protein CASSPQTRRGTDTQYF.

The rearrangement links TRBV30 to TRBJ1-1; D perhaps matches TRBD1 (5 bases). Trimming removed 0 bases from V and 3 bases from J, with 8 bases in between. Germline values: CDR1 GTSNPN, CDR2 SVGIG (reference sequence). The length of the CDR3 is 13 residues. The CDR3 nucleotides read TGTGCCTGGAGTGTAAGAGGGGACACTGAAGCTTTCTTT. Residues: CAWSVRGDTEAFF.

The rearrangement links TRBV24-1 to TRBJ2-6, with D possibly matching TRBD2 (7 bases). This CDR3 region has 20 residues. V was clipped by 2 bases and J by 0 bases, with 19 bases between them. Per the germline V gene, CDR1 is KGHDR and CDR2 is SFDVKD. CDR3 nucleotides: TGTGCCACCAGTGATTCCATAGGCGGGGGCCCCCACTCTGGGGCCAACGTCCTGACTTTC. Encoded protein: CATSDSIGGGPHSGANVLTF.

The chain employs TRBV9 and TRBJ2-3; D call uncertain. The CDR3 sequence is 13 residues long. Germline V gene lookup returns CDR1 SGDLS and CDR2 YYNGEE. Deletions cut 3 bases from V and 0 bases from J, with 5 bases between. CDR3 sequence: CASSGSSTDTQYF. In DNA, the CDR3 is TGTGCCAGCAGCGGGTCTAGCACAGATACGCAGTATTTT.

The V and J genes are TRBV27 and TRBJ2-7; 7 nucleotides line up with TRBD2. The CDR3 runs 14 residues. Germline V gives CDR1 MNHEY, CDR2 SMNVEV (reference sequence). V was pared by 11 bases and J by 0 bases, with 10 bases of the junction left unmatched. CDR3 sequence (DNA): TGTGCCGCCCGTCCCCGGGACTACTCCTACGAGCAGTACTTC. This codes for CAARPRDYSYEQYF.

CDR3 loop: CASSLNRDYGYTF. Written as DNA, the CDR3 is TGTGCCAGCAGCTTAAACAGGGACTATGGCTACACCTTC. V and J are TRBV11-2 and TRBJ1-2, with D perhaps matching TRBD1 (6 bases). Germline loops: CDR1 SGHAT, CDR2 FQNNGV. Deletions cut 2 bases from V and 3 bases from J, with 7 bases between. The CDR3 sequence is 13 residues long.

The rearrangement links TRBV2 to TRBJ1-2, with D possibly matching TRBD1 (5 bases). The CDR3 is 14 residues long. Trimming took 6 bases from V and 4 from J, leaving 15 bases between them. Germline lookup yields CDR1 SNHLY and CDR2 FYNNEI. The CDR3 DNA follows: TGTGCCAGCAGGGAAAAGACAGTGGTCTATGGCTACACCTTC. This encodes CASREKTVVYGYTF.

The chain is built from TRBV27 and TRBJ2-1; 9 nucleotides line up with TRBD2. Germline V gene lookup returns CDR1 MNHEY and CDR2 SMNVEV (reference sequence). The CDR3 is 15 residues long. Trimming at V came to 6 bases and at J to 5 bases, leaving 8 bases not matched to a gene. CDR3 residues: CASSRSGSSHNEQFF. The CDR3, as DNA: TGTGCCAGCAGCCGTAGCGGGAGTTCCCACAATGAGCAGTTCTTC.

The gene calls are TRBV5-4 and TRBJ1-1; 7 bases fit TRBD1. V lost 4 bases to trimming and J lost 5 bases; unmatched junction nucleotides: 8. Germline V CDR1 and CDR2: SGHNT, YYREEE (reference sequence). This CDR3 is 14 amino acids long. The CDR3 spells CASSPSGGSTEAFF. DNA of the CDR3: TGTGCCAGCAGCCCATCAGGGGGGAGTACTGAAGCTTTCTTT.

The rearrangement links TRBV5-1 to TRBJ1-4; 7 bases align to TRBD1. This CDR3 has 19 residues. V was clipped by 4 bases and J by 0 bases; unmatched bases: 15. Germline V gene data show CDR1 as SGHRS and CDR2 as YFSETQ. CDR3 in DNA: TGCGCCAGCAGCCCTGGACAGGTGGGCCCTCTTGCAACTAATGAAAAACTGTTTTTT. Translating it yields CASSPGQVGPLATNEKLFF. Full variable domain (missing parts from reference TRBV5-1 and TRBJ1-4): KAGVTQTPRYLIKTRGQQVTLSCSPISGHRSVSWYQQTPGQGLQFLFEYFSETQRNKGNFPGRFSGRQFSNSRSEMNVSTLELGDSALYLCASSPGQVGPLATNEKLFFGSGTQLSVL.

The chain has TRBV11-3 and TRBJ1-1; D is unclear. The CDR3 is 12 amino acids. The germline V and J ends were trimmed by 0 bases and 7 bases, with 6 bases remaining between them. Germline CDR1 reads SGHNT; CDR2 reads YENEEA. The CDR3 protein is CASSLDRGEAFF. The CDR3 DNA sequence: TGTGCCAGCAGCTTAGATCGGGGTGAAGCTTTCTTT.